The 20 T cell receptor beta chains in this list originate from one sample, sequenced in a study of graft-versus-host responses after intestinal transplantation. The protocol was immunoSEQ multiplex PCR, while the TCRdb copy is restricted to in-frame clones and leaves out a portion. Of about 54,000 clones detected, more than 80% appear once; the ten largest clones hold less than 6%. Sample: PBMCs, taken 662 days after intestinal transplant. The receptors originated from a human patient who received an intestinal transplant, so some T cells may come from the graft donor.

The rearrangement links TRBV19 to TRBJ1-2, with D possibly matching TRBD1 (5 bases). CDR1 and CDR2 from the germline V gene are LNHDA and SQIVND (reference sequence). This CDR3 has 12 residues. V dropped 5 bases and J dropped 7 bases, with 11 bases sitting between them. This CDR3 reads CASSPGSGGYTF. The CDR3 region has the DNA TGTGCCAGTAGTCCAGGGTCGGGTGGCTACACCTTC.

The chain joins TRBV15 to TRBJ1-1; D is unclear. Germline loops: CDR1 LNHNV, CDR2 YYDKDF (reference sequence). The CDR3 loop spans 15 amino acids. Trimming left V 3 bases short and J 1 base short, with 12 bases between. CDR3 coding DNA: TGTGCCACCAGCAGCGACCATAGACAGAACACTGAAGCTTTCTTT. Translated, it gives CATSSDHRQNTEAFF.

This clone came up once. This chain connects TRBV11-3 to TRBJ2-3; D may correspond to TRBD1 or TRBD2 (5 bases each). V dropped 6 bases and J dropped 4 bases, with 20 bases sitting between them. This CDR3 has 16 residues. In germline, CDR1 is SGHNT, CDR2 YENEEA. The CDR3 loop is CASSPIGALGADTQYF. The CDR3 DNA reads TGTGCCAGCAGTCCGATCGGGGCTTTGGGAGCAGATACGCAGTATTTT.

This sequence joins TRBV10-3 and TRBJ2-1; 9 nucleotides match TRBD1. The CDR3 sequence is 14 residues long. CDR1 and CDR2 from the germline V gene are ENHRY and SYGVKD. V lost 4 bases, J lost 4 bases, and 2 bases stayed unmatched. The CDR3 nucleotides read TGTGCCATCAGTGGGGGACAGGGTTACAATGAGCAGTTCTTC. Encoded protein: CAISGGQGYNEQFF.

For the CDR3, the DNA is TGCGCCAGCAGCCAAGGGCGGAACTACGAGCAGTACTTC. Translated: CASSQGRNYEQYF. The genes are TRBV4-1 and TRBJ2-7; D is unresolved. The CDR3 length is 13 residues. CDR1 is MGHRA and CDR2 is YSYEKL in the germline V gene. V lost 1 base to trimming and J lost 3 bases, with 7 bases between them.

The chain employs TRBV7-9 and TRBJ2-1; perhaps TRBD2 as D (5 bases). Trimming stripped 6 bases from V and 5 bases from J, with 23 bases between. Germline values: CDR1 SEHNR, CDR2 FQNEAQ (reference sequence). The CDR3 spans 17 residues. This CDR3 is CASRIGVRGGTDNEQFF. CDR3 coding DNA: TGTGCCAGCAGGATCGGAGTCCGGGGTGGAACGGACAATGAGCAGTTCTTC. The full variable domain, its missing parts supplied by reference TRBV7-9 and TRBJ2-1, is DTGVSQNPRHKITKRGQNVTFRCDPISEHNRLYWYRQTLGQGPEFLTYFQNEAQLEKSRLLSDRFSAERPKGSFSTLEIQRTEQGDSAMYLCASRIGVRGGTDNEQFFGPGTRLTVL.

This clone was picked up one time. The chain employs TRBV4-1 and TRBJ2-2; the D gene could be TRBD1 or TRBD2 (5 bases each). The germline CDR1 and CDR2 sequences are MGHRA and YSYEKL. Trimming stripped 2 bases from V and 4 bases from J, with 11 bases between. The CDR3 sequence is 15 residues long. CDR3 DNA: TGCGCCAGCAGCCAAAATTGGGGGATCACCGGGGAGCTGTTTTTT. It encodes CASSQNWGITGELFF.

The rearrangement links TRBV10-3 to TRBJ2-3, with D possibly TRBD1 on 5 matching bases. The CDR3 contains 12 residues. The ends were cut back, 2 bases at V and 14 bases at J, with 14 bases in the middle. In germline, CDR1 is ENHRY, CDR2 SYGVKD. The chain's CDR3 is CAISERGRRWYF. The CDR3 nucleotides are TGTGCCATCAGTGAGAGGGGCAGAAGGTGGTATTTT.

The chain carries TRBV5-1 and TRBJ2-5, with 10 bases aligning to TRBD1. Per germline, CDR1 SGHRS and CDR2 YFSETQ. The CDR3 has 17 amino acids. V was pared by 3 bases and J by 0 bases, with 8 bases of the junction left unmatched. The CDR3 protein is CASSWGDRGMYQETQYF. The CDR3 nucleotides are TGCGCCAGCAGCTGGGGGGACAGGGGCATGTACCAAGAGACCCAGTACTTC.

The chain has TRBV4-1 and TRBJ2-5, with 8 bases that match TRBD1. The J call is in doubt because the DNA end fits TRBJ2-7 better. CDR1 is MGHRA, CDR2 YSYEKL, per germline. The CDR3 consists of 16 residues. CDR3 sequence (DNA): TGCGCCAGCAGCCCCGGGGGACAGGCGCGCTCCTACGAGCAGTACTTC. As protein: CASSPGGQARSYEQYF.

The CDR3 here is CASGITDEAFF. CDR3 DNA: TGTGCCAGCGGGATAACAGATGAAGCTTTCTTT. The rearrangement joins TRBV11-3 to TRBJ1-1, with D unclear. V was clipped by 8 bases and J by 7 bases, with 11 bases between them. Germline loops: CDR1 SGHNT, CDR2 YENEEA. This CDR3 is built from 11 residues.

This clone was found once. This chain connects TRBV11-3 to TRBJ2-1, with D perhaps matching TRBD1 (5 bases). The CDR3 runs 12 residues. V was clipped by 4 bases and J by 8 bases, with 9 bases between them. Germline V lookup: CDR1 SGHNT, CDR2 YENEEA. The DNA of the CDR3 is TGTGCCAGCAGCTCTGTAGGGGATGAGCAGTTCTTC. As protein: CASSSVGDEQFF.

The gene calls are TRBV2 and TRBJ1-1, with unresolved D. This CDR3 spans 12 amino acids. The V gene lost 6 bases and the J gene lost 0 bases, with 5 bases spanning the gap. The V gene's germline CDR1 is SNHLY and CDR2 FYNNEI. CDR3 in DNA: TGTGCCAGCAGGGCATTGAACACTGAAGCTTTCTTT. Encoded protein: CASRALNTEAFF.

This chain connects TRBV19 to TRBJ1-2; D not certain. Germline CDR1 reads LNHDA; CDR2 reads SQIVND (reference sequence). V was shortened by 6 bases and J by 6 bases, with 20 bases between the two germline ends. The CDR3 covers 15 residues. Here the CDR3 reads CASSATWRAFHGYTF. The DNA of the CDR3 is TGTGCCAGTAGCGCTACCTGGAGAGCCTTCCATGGCTACACCTTC.

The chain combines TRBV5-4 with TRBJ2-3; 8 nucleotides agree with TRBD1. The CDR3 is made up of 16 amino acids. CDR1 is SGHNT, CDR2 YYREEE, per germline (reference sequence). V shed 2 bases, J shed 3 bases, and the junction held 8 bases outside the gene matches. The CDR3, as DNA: TGTGCCAGCAGCTTTCGTAAGACAGGGGTGACAGATACGCAGTATTTT. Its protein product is CASSFRKTGVTDTQYF.

As DNA, the CDR3 is TGTGCCAGCAGCAGAGAAGGGGCCAGGCTGAACACTGAAGCTTTCTTT. As protein: CASSREGARLNTEAFF. The chain combines TRBV5-4 with TRBJ1-1; TRBD1 is a possible D gene (5 bases). Germline-derived CDR1 and CDR2 are SGHNT and YYREEE (reference sequence). V lost 4 bases and J 0 bases, leaving 16 bases between the germline ends. The CDR3 length is 16 residues.

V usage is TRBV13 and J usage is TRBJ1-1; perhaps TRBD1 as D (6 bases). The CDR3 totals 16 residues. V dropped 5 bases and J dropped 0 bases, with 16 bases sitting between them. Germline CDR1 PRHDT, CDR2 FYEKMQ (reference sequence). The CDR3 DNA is TGTGCCAGCAGCCCCGGGGGGACACTCTTGAACACTGAAGCTTTCTTT. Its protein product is CASSPGGTLLNTEAFF.

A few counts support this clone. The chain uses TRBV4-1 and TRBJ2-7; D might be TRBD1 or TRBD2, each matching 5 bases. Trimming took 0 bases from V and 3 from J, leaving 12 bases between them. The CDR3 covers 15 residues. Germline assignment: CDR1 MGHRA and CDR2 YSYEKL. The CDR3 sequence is CASSQDEGRVYEQYF. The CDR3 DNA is TGCGCCAGCAGCCAAGATGAGGGGCGGGTCTACGAGCAGTACTTC.

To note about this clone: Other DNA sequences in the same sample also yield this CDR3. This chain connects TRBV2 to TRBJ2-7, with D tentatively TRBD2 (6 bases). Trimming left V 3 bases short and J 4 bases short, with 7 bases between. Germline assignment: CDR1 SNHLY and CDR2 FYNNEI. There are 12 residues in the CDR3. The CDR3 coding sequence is TGTGCCAGCAGTGACGGGGGTTACGAGCAGTACTTC. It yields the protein CASSDGGYEQYF.

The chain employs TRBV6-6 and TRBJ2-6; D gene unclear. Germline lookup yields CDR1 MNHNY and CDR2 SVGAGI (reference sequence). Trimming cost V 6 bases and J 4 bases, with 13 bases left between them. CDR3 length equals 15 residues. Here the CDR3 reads CASSSQHSGANVLTF. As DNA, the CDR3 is TGTGCCAGCAGCTCCCAGCATAGCGGGGCCAACGTCCTGACTTTC.